Listed here are 18 T cell receptor beta chains from one sample, sequenced in a study of cytomegalovirus exposure and HLA in healthy donors. Primers included in the PCR were 60 Vbeta and 13 Jbeta primers. The assay was immunoSEQ multiplex PCR, and TCRdb's table has in-frame clones only and misses some. Of about 150,000 clones in the sample, around 80% are singletons; the top ten hold over 5%. The sequencing sample was made of PBMCs. These receptors were collected from a woman aged 40-49 years in good health and CMV-seropositive.

This chain joins TRBV7-9 and TRBJ1-1; no clear D. This CDR3 spans 13 amino acids. The V end was cut by 2 bases, the J end by 1 base, with 5 bases between. Germline V CDR1 and CDR2: SEHNR, FQNEAQ (reference sequence). The CDR3 protein is CASSLPGNTEAFF. DNA for the CDR3: TGTGCCAGCAGCTTACCGGGGAACACTGAAGCTTTCTTT. Supplemented by reference TRBV7-9 and TRBJ1-1, the full variable domain reads DTGVSQNPRHKITKRGQNVTFRCDPISEHNRLYWYRQTLGQGPEFLTYFQNEAQLEKSRLLSDRFSAERPKGSFSTLEIQRTEQGDSAMYLCASSLPGNTEAFFGQGTRLTVV.

The CDR3 here is CASSFGGGKSYNEQFF. Here the CDR3 DNA reads TGCGCCAGCAGCTTCGGCGGGGGTAAATCCTACAATGAGCAGTTCTTC. The chain recombines TRBV5-1 with TRBJ2-1; 7 nucleotides align to TRBD2. The V gene's germline CDR1 is SGHRS and CDR2 YFSETQ. V dropped 2 bases and J dropped 1; count of bases not matched to a gene: 6. This CDR3 has 16 amino acids. The variable domain in full, completed from reference TRBV5-1 and TRBJ2-1, reads KAGVTQTPRYLIKTRGQQVTLSCSPISGHRSVSWYQQTPGQGLQFLFEYFSETQRNKGNFPGRFSGRQFSNSRSEMNVSTLELGDSALYLCASSFGGGKSYNEQFFGPGTRLTVL.

The chain links TRBV6-4 to TRBJ2-3; 15 bases agree with TRBD2. The CDR3 consists of 18 residues. Trimming at V came to 10 bases and at J to 6 bases, leaving 17 bases not matched to a gene. The germline V gene has CDR1 MRHNA and CDR2 SNTAGT. The CDR3 spells CAIPLGLAGGKVLDTQYF. CDR3 coding DNA: TGTGCCATCCCGTTAGGACTAGCGGGAGGGAAGGTATTGGATACGCAGTATTTT.

CDR3 residues: CASSGRDRDFGIQYF. CDR3 nucleotide sequence: TGTGCCAGCAGTGGCCGGGACAGGGATTTCGGCATTCAGTACTTC. The chain employs TRBV2 and TRBJ2-4; the match to TRBD1 covers 9 bases. CDR1 SNHLY and CDR2 FYNNEI come from the germline V gene. This CDR3 is 15 amino acids long. With 4 bases clipped from V and 9 bases from J, the junction kept 10 bases outside the gene matches.

V and J are TRBV11-3 and TRBJ2-1, with 7 bases aligning to TRBD2. Looked up from germline, CDR1 is SGHNT and CDR2 is YENEEA. With V trimmed by 3 bases and J by 5 bases, 13 bases remained unmatched. There are 17 residues in the CDR3. The CDR3 protein is CASSFRGGSGFHNEQFF. The CDR3 nucleotides read TGTGCCAGCAGCTTTCGAGGAGGTAGCGGGTTCCACAATGAGCAGTTCTTC.

This chain joins TRBV19 and TRBJ1-1; D is unclear. Germline V CDR1 and CDR2: LNHDA, SQIVND (reference sequence). The V end lost 4 bases, the J end lost 0 bases, and 6 bases lay between the germline ends. The length of the CDR3 is 13 residues. DNA of the CDR3: TGTGCCAGTAGTACCAGGCTGAACACTGAAGCTTTCTTT. It encodes CASSTRLNTEAFF.

J is TRBJ1-2 and V is TRBV28, with 10 bases fitting TRBD1. This CDR3 comprises 14 residues. J gave up 5 bases and V 6 bases, and 6 bases lay outside the gene matches. Germline lookup yields CDR1 MDHEN and CDR2 SYDVKM. CDR3 sequence reads: CASSVGQGGYGYTF. In DNA, the CDR3 is TGTGCCAGCAGCGTAGGACAGGGGGGATATGGCTACACCTTC.

The rearrangement links TRBV7-8 to TRBJ2-7; 7 bases align to TRBD1. From germline, CDR1 is SGHVS and CDR2 FQNEAQ. The CDR3 loop spans 13 amino acids. Losses at the gene ends were 5 bases for V and 3 bases for J; bases not matched to a gene: 4. The CDR3 sequence: CASSRTGFYEQYF. In nucleotides, the CDR3 is TGTGCCAGCAGCCGGACAGGTTTCTACGAGCAGTACTTC.

This chain joins TRBV5-5 and TRBJ1-1; 7 nucleotides match TRBD1. The CDR3 is made up of 16 amino acids. The germline V gene encodes CDR1 SGHKS and CDR2 YYEKEE (reference sequence). V lost 0 bases to trimming and J lost 5 bases; unmatched junction nucleotides: 10. The CDR3 bases are TGTGCCAGCAGCTTGGGGGCAGGGGGTGTATATACTGAAGCTTTCTTT. Its protein is CASSLGAGGVYTEAFF.

This clone showed up just once. This chain joins TRBV2 and TRBJ2-7; TRBD1 matches 7 bases. V was clipped by 2 bases and J by 11 bases; unmatched bases: 6. Looked up from germline, CDR1 is SNHLY and CDR2 is FYNNEI. The length of the CDR3 is 12 residues. This CDR3 reads CASSELDRAEYF. The DNA for the CDR3 is TGTGCCAGCAGTGAACTAGACAGGGCCGAGTACTTC.

The DNA for the CDR3 is TGTGCCAGCAGTACCTGGAGGAGCACTGAAGCTTTCTTT. Protein sequence: CASSTWRSTEAFF. This chain connects TRBV6-5 to TRBJ1-1; no clear D. CDR1 and CDR2 (germline): MNHEY, SVGAGI. V shed 5 bases and J shed 4 bases, with 11 bases lying between them. The CDR3 has 13 amino acids.

The rearrangement links TRBV9 to TRBJ2-1; no reliable D call. The CDR3 is made up of 15 amino acids. Germline CDR1 SGDLS, CDR2 YYNGEE. V dropped 6 bases and J dropped 2 bases, with 15 bases sitting between them. As DNA, the CDR3 is TGTGCCAGCACCATTTCGACTTCCCCCTACAATGAGCAGTTCTTC. This gives the protein CASTISTSPYNEQFF.

The rearrangement links TRBV15 to TRBJ2-2, with D perhaps matching TRBD2 (7 bases). V was trimmed by 3 bases and J by 2 bases, leaving 10 bases between them. CDR1 and CDR2 (germline): LNHNV, YYDKDF (reference sequence). The CDR3 extends over 15 amino acids. CDR3 sequence reads: CATSRGGLNTGELFF. The CDR3 DNA is TGTGCCACCAGCAGGGGGGGGCTCAACACCGGGGAGCTGTTTTTT.

The chain recombines TRBV11-1 with TRBJ2-1, with TRBD2 identical over 12 bases. This CDR3 is 15 amino acids long. V shed 1 base and J 8 bases; nucleotides not matched to a gene: 3. Germline loops: CDR1 SGHAT, CDR2 FQDESV (reference sequence). CDR3 DNA: TGTGCCAGCAGCTTAGGGACTAGCGGGACTGATGAGCAGTTCTTC. This gives the protein CASSLGTSGTDEQFF.

The chain couples TRBV6-6 to TRBJ2-2; D is possibly TRBD2 (6 bases). The CDR3 is 14 residues long. V was clipped by 8 bases and J by 1 base, with 11 bases between them. Germline V CDR1 and CDR2: MNHNY, SVGAGI (reference sequence). In DNA form, the CDR3 reads TGTGCCAGCCGTCGGGACTGGAACACCGGGGAGCTGTTTTTT. It is translated as CASRRDWNTGELFF.

The chain carries TRBV28 and TRBJ2-5; D gene ambiguous. Trimming removed 6 bases from V and 5 bases from J, with 10 bases in between. This CDR3 has 12 residues. CDR1 and CDR2 from the germline V gene are MDHEN and SYDVKM. The chain's CDR3 is CASSEMRETQYF. CDR3 bases: TGTGCCAGCAGCGAGATGCGGGAGACCCAGTACTTC.

The V and J genes are TRBV14 and TRBJ2-7, with D perhaps matching TRBD1 (6 bases). Germline CDR1 reads SGHDN; CDR2 reads FVKESK. V shed 4 bases and J shed 0 bases, with 16 bases lying between them. CDR3 size: 16 residues. CDR3 protein: CASSPYTGSYSYEQYF. DNA for the CDR3: TGTGCCAGCAGCCCCTATACAGGGTCCTACTCCTACGAGCAGTACTTC.

The rearrangement joins TRBV2 to TRBJ2-7; 8 bases line up with TRBD1. The germline CDR1 and CDR2 sequences are SNHLY and FYNNEI. The V segment lost 8 bases and the J segment 2 bases; nucleotides outside the gene matches: 2. The CDR3 length is 12 residues. CDR3 sequence reads: CASATGAYEQYF. Here the CDR3 DNA reads TGTGCCAGCGCGACAGGGGCCTACGAGCAGTACTTC.